This T cell receptor beta chain was recorded in a study of early T cells in non-severe SARS-CoV-2 infection (dated by TCRdb to about 2021). Background on the whole study: Bulk RNA from unsorted whole blood was used for TCR sequencing, so alpha and beta chains could not be paired. Summary of the overall study and its limitations: VDJdb matching was skewed toward anti-spike CD8 responses, so virus-specific expansions were likely underestimated and private and CD4 specificities were missed.

A case-control design nested within a healthcare worker cohort in London, UK, was used, with weekly nasopharyngeal swab PCR tests and blood sampling performed. Between 23 and 31 March 2020, the week of the UK lockdown, healthcare workers were enrolled and then followed up weekly for as long as 16 weeks. With regard to this clonotype: What antigen it recognizes has not been identified. No base qualities exist here, and no much larger clone lies one base off it.

Relative to germline, V is 1 base shorter and J is 2 bases shorter, with 12 bases between their ends. From the cysteine up to the phenylalanine, the CDR3 has a length of 14 residues. Only CDR3 DNA remains: 42 bases, in frame from the first base. The germline V gene supplies CDR1 SQVTM and CDR2 ANQGSEA. To prepare the library, 5' RACE was applied. Sequencing instrument: NextSeq 500. In the TCR library protocol, unique molecular identifiers were attached to individual cDNA molecules to correct for PCR bias and sequencing error. TCR alpha and beta chains were both sequenced, and the abundances of alpha and beta sequences in each sample were closely correlated with each other. The original pipeline was this. Decombinator V4 was used to annotate the V gene, J gene and CDR3 of the TCR sequences. TCRs were defined as expanded if a significant change between any two time points was detected under a Poisson model with p below 0.0001. Abundances of TCRs were expressed as counts per million after normalisation to the total number of TCRs sequenced in each sample. TRAV1-2 paired with TRAJ12, TRAJ20 or TRAJ33 defined MAIT TCRs, while TRAV10 paired with TRAJ18 defined iNKT TCRs. VDJdb, accessed on 1 November 2021, was searched for TCRs annotated for CMV, EBV and SARS-CoV-2, and TCRs annotated for more than one antigen were excluded. TCRdb trimmed public reads at Q25 via fastp, called clones via MiXCR and kept in-frame beta chains. Here each entry gathers all rows of one CDR3 protein and keeps the most common genes and DNA. V and J calls and clone size were set by TCRdb, not the authors. The sample contains some 55,000 distinct CDR3 sequences, about 12% of them found a single time. The top ten clonotypes cover 2% to 3% of the sample.

The sequence was collected from an adult who was a healthcare worker with PCR-confirmed SARS-CoV-2 infection or an uninfected control (not recorded which). The V and J segments used are TRBV29-1 and TRBJ2-7, with a tentative D gene TRBD1 over 6 matching bases. The sequencing here drew on whole blood, taken at baseline. The bases are TGCAGCGTTGAAGGGGGGCAGGGGCCCTACGAGCAGTACTTC. Protein translation: CSVEGGQGPYEQYF.